This T cell receptor (beta chain) was identified during a study of blood T cell repertoires in COVID-19. About the study: The samples span acute and convalescent COVID-19 from the United States, Italy and Spain. T cells, B-cell-depleted T cells, or PBMCs provided the cDNA or gDNA that served as material.

This clone was recorded a few times. How the authors handled the data: How many nucleated cells were present was estimated from reference gene primer amplification. Clones were sequenced by immunoSEQ multiplex PCR, and TCRdb holds only the in-frame ones, with some missing. That table furnishes V, J and clone size, whereas the DNA furnished D and trimming. Of around 310,000 clones in the sample, 75% to 90% are singletons; the top ten hold 9.5% to 15%. Germline loops: CDR1 SGHNT, CDR2 YYREEE (reference sequence). This CDR3 region has 13 residues. Trimming pared 3 bases from V and 1 base from J, leaving 7 bases between.

The receptor's source is a woman aged 55-69 years with acute or convalescent COVID-19. The J gene is TRBJ1-1, the V gene TRBV5-4, with D possibly being TRBD1 (5 bases). Sequencing was performed on peripheral blood. CDR3 region: CASSSGQNTEAFF. As DNA, the CDR3 is TGTGCCAGCAGCTCAGGACAGAACACTGAAGCTTTCTTT.